A selection of T cell receptor beta chains follows, all from one sample in a study of blood T cells in healthy people across ages. MiXCR, applied by TCRdb to the 5' RACE reads, yields one record per CDR3 protein. The repertoire consists of 1.5 million to 2 million distinct CDR3 sequences, with 28% occurring once and the leading ten covering 7.7%. Sequencing input: blood. These receptors were taken from a woman aged 30 to 39 in good health. CDR3s include the opening cysteine and the closing phenylalanine or tryptophan. The D gene is left open where the match is weak. A clone size is listed for some rows: how often the clone was seen (once, few, many), or a class if it is expanded.

>TRBV7-2|TRBJ2-7|NA|NA
CASSLGMGTISPYEQYF
TGTGCCAGCAGCTTAGGAATGGGTACTATTAGTCCCTACGAGCAGTACTTC
>TRBV29-1|TRBJ2-3|many|NA
CSQQNTATSTDTQYF
TGCAGCCAGCAGAACACCGCGACTAGCACAGATACGCAGTATTTT
>TRBV29-1|TRBJ2-5|many|TRBD2
CSVASGGETQYF
TGCAGCGTGGCGTCGGGGGGTGAGACCCAGTACTTC
>TRBV12-3/TRBV12-4|TRBJ1-2|few|NA
CASSRVGNYGYTF
TGTGCCAGCAGCCGGGTGGGCAACTATGGCTACACCTTC
>TRBV9|TRBJ2-5|NA|TRBD2
CASSFRLAGTQYF
TGTGCCAGCAGCTTTCGACTAGCCGGGACCCAGTACTTC
>TRBV7-9|TRBJ1-1|few|TRBD1
CASLSDRGSSFF
TGTGCCAGCCTCTCGGACAGGGGTTCTTCTTTCTTT
>TRBV20-1|TRBJ2-7|few|NA
CSASRVSIYEQYF
TGCAGTGCTAGTAGGGTCAGTATCTACGAGCAGTACTTC
>TRBV27|TRBJ2-3|NA|TRBD1
CASSPRDRGNADTQYF
TGTGCCAGCAGTCCTCGGGACAGGGGAAACGCAGATACGCAGTATTTT
>TRBV28|TRBJ1-5|NA|NA
CASSYRDGLSNQPQHF
TGTGCCAGCAGCTATAGGGACGGGCTTAGCAATCAGCCCCAGCATTTT
>TRBV18|TRBJ2-1|NA|NA
CASSVERGGEQFF
TGTGCCAGCTCCGTAGAGAGAGGAGGCGAGCAGTTCTTC
>TRBV20-1|TRBJ2-3|NA|NA
CSATDGLTDTQYF
TGCAGTGCCACGGACGGTTTGACAGATACGCAGTATTTT
>TRBV7-2|TRBJ2-4|few|TRBD2
CASSLGGTSDTPAKNIQYF
TGTGCCAGCAGCTTAGGGGGGACTAGCGACACACCAGCCAAAAACATTCAGTACTTC
>TRBV20-1|TRBJ1-5|few|NA
CSASWSYSNQPQHF
TGCAGTGCTAGCTGGAGTTATAGCAATCAGCCCCAGCATTTT
>TRBV5-1|TRBJ1-2|NA|NA
CASQVEGYGYTF
TGCGCCAGCCAGGTGGAAGGCTATGGCTACACCTTC
>TRBV20-1|TRBJ1-2|few|TRBD1
CSASSPQGVLSNYGYTF
TGCAGTGCTAGTTCCCCACAGGGGGTCCTCTCTAACTATGGCTACACCTTC
>TRBV10-2|TRBJ2-1|NA|NA
CASSGSLPSWDEQFF
TGCGCCAGCAGTGGGTCTTTGCCTAGCTGGGATGAGCAGTTCTTC
>TRBV6-1|TRBJ2-7|once|TRBD2
CASSTAGQTYEQYF
TGTGCCAGCAGCACAGCGGGGCAAACCTACGAGCAGTACTTC
>TRBV6-2/TRBV6-3|TRBJ2-3|once|TRBD2
CASSRLAPTGDTQYF
TGTGCCAGCAGCCGACTAGCTCCAACGGGGGATACGCAGTATTTT
>TRBV7-2|TRBJ2-3|NA|NA
CASSLGEGTTRYF
TGTGCCAGCAGCTTAGGAGAAGGAACGACGCGGTATTTT
>TRBV7-6|TRBJ2-1|NA|TRBD1
CVSSLVGGITYNEQFF
TGTGTCAGCAGCTTAGTAGGGGGCATCACCTACAATGAGCAGTTCTTC
>TRBV12-3/TRBV12-4|TRBJ2-7|many|NA
CASSSPLTYEQYF
TGTGCCAGCAGTTCACCTCTTACCTACGAGCAGTACTTC
>TRBV20-1|TRBJ1-1|NA|NA
CTSETGSGTEAFF
TGCACTTCGGAAACAGGGTCGGGCACTGAAGCTTTCTTT
>TRBV6-5|TRBJ2-7|many|TRBD1
CASTLRQGIPPYEQYF
TGTGCCAGCACCCTCAGACAGGGGATCCCCCCTTACGAGCAGTACTTC
>TRBV16|TRBJ1-5|few|TRBD1
CASSTSGGQPQHF
TGTGCCAGCAGCACTTCAGGGGGGCAGCCCCAGCATTTT
>TRBV7-9|TRBJ2-3|once|NA
CSSSLTTDTQYF
TGTTCCAGCAGCCTTACCACAGATACGCAGTATTTT
>TRBV18|TRBJ1-4|few|NA
CASSTGINEKLFF
TGTGCCAGCTCTACAGGGATTAATGAAAAACTGTTTTTT
>TRBV27|TRBJ2-1|NA|NA
CASGRRGNEQFF
TGTGCCAGTGGGAGGAGAGGCAATGAGCAGTTCTTC
>TRBV6-2/TRBV6-3|TRBJ2-7|once|TRBD1
CASGTGGDKQYF
TGTGCCAGCGGGACAGGGGGCGACAAGCAGTACTTC
>TRBV5-5|TRBJ1-5|NA|TRBD1
CASRSGTGNSQPQHF
TGTGCCAGCAGAAGCGGGACAGGGAATAGTCAGCCCCAGCATTTT
>TRBV12-3/TRBV12-4|TRBJ1-6|NA|NA
CASIRGNSPLHF
TGTGCCAGCATTCGAGGAAATTCACCCCTCCACTTT
>TRBV7-6|TRBJ1-6|NA|NA
CASSLANNSPLHF
TGTGCCAGCAGCTTGGCAAATAATTCACCCCTCCACTTT
>TRBV12-5|TRBJ2-7|many|NA
CASGLQATYEQYF
TGTGCTAGTGGTTTGCAGGCGACGTACGAGCAGTACTTC
>TRBV18|TRBJ2-1|few|TRBD1
CASSPGQGGQFF
TGTGCCAGCTCACCCGGACAGGGAGGACAGTTCTTC
>TRBV6-6|TRBJ2-7|many|NA
CASSYSKASSYEQYF
TGTGCCAGCAGTTACTCGAAGGCCAGCTCCTACGAGCAGTACTTC
>TRBV5-1|TRBJ1-4|NA|NA
CATKGLGEKLFF
TGCGCCACTAAGGGTTTAGGGGAAAAACTGTTTTTT
>TRBV7-3|TRBJ2-3|few|NA
CASSLMEAGTQYF
TGTGCCAGCAGCTTAATGGAAGCGGGTACGCAGTATTTT
>TRBV20-1|TRBJ2-7|many|NA
CTRVLSSYEQYF
TGCACCAGGGTCCTTAGCTCCTACGAGCAGTACTTC
>TRBV20-1|TRBJ2-2|few|NA
CSARTTDTGELFF
TGCAGTGCTAGGACGACAGACACCGGGGAGCTGTTTTTT
>TRBV20-1|TRBJ1-2|NA|NA
CSARDIGSGYTF
TGCAGTGCTAGAGATATAGGATCCGGCTACACCTTC
>TRBV7-9|TRBJ2-1|few|NA
CASRTFTRSYNGQFF
TGTGCCAGCAGAACTTTCACACGCTCCTACAATGGGCAGTTCTTC
>TRBV20-1|TRBJ2-3|NA|NA
CSAWGQDGTDTQYF
TGCAGTGCTTGGGGGCAGGACGGCACAGATACGCAGTATTTT
>TRBV10-3|TRBJ2-3|few|NA
CAISDRGASDTQYF
TGTGCCATCAGTGATCGAGGGGCGTCAGATACGCAGTATTTT
>TRBV29-1|TRBJ2-5|few|TRBD1
CSVGGVDRGGETQYF
TGCAGCGTTGGGGGCGTCGACAGGGGCGGGGAGACCCAGTACTTC
>TRBV6-6|TRBJ1-2|many|NA
CASSPSGARGVYGYTF
TGTGCCAGCAGCCCGTCAGGGGCCCGGGGGGTCTATGGCTACACCTTC
>TRBV5-1|TRBJ2-1|many|TRBD2
CASSRGGLAGGNEQFF
TGTGCCAGCAGCCGAGGGGGTCTAGCGGGAGGAAATGAGCAGTTCTTC
>TRBV27|TRBJ1-3|NA|NA
CASSSRPSGNTIYF
TGTGCCAGCAGTTCACGCCCCTCTGGAAACACCATATATTTT
>TRBV5-1|TRBJ2-1|few|NA
CASSFNAQAGYNEQFF
TGCGCCAGCAGCTTTAACGCTCAGGCCGGATACAATGAGCAGTTCTTC
>TRBV7-7|TRBJ1-2|many|NA
CASSSPFWSNYGYTF
TGTGCCAGCAGTTCTCCATTCTGGTCGAACTATGGCTACACCTTC
>TRBV3-1|TRBJ1-5|few|NA
CASSQGRAQPQHF
TGTGCCAGCAGCCAAGGCCGGGCCCAGCCCCAGCATTTT
>TRBV14|TRBJ2-5|NA|NA
CASSQMGLYNEQYF
TGTGCCAGCAGCCAGATGGGACTGTACAATGAGCAGTACTTC
>TRBV28|TRBJ2-7|few|NA
CASRKLDTPPHYEQYF
TGTGCCAGCAGGAAATTGGACACCCCTCCCCACTACGAGCAGTACTTC
>TRBV28|TRBJ1-2|NA|NA
CASSLAGPYGYTF
TGTGCCAGCAGTCTCGCCGGGCCTTATGGCTACACCTTC
>TRBV7-2|TRBJ1-1|NA|NA
CASSLAVGQIYTEAFF
TGTGCCAGCAGCTTGGCCGTCGGCCAGATTTACACTGAAGCTTTCTTT
>TRBV12-3/TRBV12-4|TRBJ2-1|many|NA
CASTDNTGHEQFF
TGTGCCAGCACCGACAATACAGGGCATGAGCAGTTCTTC
>TRBV20-1|TRBJ2-5|few|NA
CSTRGETQYF
TGCAGTACCCGGGGGGAGACCCAGTACTTC